This T cell receptor (beta chain) was profiled in a study of early T cells in non-severe SARS-CoV-2 infection. TCRdb used MiXCR to reprocess the 5' RACE reads, holding one entry per CDR3 protein. The data hold around 78,000 distinct CDR3 sequences, with around 10% observed a single time. In germline, CDR1 is GTSNPN, CDR2 SVGIG (reference sequence). The CDR3 extends over 11 amino acids. Trimming removed 7 bases at V and 3 bases at J, with 9 bases between. The starting material was whole blood, obtained at baseline. The sequence was collected from an adult who was a healthcare worker with PCR-confirmed SARS-CoV-2 infection or an uninfected control (not recorded which). This chain uses TRBV30 with TRBJ1-1, with D uncertain. The CDR3 here is CASREDTEAFF. Written as DNA, the CDR3 is TGTGCCTCACGGGAGGACACTGAAGCTTTCTTT.